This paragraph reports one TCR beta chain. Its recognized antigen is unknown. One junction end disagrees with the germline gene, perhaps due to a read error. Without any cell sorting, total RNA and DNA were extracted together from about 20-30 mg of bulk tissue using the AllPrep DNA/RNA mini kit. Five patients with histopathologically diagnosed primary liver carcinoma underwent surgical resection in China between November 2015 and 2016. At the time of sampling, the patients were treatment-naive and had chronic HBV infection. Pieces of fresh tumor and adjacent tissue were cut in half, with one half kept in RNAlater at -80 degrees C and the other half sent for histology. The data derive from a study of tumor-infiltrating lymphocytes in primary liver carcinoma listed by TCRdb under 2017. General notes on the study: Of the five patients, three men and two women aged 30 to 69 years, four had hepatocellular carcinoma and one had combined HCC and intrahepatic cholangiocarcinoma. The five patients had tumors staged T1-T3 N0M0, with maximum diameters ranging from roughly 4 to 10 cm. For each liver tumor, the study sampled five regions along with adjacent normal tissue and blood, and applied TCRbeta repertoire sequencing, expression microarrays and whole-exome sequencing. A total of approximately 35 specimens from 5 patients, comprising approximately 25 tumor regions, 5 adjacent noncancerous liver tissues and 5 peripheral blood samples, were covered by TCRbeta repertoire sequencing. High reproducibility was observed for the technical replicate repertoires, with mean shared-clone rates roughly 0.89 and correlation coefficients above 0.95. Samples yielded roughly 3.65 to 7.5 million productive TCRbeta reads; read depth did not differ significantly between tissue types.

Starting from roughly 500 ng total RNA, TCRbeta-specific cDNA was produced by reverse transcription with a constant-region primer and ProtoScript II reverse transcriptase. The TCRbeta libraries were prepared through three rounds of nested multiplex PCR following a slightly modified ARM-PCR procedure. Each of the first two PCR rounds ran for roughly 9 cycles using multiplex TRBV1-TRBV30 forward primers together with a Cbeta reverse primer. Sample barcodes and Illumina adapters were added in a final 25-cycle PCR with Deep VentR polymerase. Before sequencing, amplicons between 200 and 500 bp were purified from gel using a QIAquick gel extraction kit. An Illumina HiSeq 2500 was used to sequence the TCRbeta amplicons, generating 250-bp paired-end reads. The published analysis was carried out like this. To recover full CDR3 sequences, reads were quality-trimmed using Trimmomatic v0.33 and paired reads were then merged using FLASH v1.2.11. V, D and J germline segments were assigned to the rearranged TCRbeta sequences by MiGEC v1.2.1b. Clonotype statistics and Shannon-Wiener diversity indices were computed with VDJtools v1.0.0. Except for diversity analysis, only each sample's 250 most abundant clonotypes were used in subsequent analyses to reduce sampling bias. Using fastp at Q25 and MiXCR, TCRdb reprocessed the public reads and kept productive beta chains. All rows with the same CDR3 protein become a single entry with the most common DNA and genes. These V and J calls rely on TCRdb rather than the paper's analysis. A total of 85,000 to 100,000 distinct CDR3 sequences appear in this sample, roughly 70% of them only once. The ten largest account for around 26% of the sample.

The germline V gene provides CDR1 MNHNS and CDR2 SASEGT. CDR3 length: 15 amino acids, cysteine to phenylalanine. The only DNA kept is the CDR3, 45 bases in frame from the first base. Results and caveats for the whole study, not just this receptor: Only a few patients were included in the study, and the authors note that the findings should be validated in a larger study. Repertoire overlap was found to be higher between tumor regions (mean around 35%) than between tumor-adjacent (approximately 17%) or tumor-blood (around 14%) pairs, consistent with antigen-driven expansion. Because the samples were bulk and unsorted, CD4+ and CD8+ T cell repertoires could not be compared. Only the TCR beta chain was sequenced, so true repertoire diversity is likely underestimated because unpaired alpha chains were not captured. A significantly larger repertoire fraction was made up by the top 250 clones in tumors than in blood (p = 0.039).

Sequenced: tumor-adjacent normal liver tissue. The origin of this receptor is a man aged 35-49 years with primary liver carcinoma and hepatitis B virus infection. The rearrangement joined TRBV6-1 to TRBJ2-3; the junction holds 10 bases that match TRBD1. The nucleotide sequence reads TGTCCCAGCAGTGATTCGGGACAGGGGACAGATACGCAGTATTTT. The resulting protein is CPSSDSGQGTDTQYF.